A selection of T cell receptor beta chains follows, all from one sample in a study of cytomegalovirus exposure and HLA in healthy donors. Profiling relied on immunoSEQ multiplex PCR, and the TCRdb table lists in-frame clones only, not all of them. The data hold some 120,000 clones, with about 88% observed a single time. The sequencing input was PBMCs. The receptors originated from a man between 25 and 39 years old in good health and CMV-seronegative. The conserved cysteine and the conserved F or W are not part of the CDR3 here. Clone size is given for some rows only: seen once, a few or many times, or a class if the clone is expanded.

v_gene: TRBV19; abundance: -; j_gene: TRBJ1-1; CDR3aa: ASSIDDRGQFKTEAF
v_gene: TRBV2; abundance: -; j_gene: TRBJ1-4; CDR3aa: ASNDRQTNEKLF
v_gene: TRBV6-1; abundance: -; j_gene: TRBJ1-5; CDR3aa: ASGGAGRPQH
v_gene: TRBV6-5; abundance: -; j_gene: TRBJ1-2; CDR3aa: ASSYPGTDMP
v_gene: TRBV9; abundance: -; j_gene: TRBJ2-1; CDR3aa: ASSVPQNPGLAGILGYNEQF
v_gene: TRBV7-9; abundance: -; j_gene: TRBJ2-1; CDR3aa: ASSLVQEGSEQF
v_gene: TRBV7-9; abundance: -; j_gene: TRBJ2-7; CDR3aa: ASSPTAGAVFKQY
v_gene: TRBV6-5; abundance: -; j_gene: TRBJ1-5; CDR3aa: ASGNQGISQPQH
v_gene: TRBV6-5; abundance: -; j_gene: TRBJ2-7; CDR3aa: ASSAGAAQY
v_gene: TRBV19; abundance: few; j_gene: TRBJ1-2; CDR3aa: ATDRGNGYT
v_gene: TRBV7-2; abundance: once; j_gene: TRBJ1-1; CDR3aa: ASSPTRGITEAF
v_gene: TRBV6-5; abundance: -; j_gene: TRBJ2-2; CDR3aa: ASSSQNTGELF
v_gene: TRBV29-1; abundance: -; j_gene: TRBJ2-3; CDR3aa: SVVSGRLDTQY
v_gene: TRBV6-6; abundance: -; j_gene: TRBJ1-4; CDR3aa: ASSYSQGYDEKLF
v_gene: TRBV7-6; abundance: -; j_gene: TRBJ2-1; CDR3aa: ASSLASGVQVEQF
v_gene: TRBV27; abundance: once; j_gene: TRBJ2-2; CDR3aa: ASSGDRTNTGELF
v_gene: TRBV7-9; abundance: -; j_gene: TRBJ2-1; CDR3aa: ASSLTTGGGQDNEQF
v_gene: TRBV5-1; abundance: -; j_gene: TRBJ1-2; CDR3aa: ASTLDSNYGYT
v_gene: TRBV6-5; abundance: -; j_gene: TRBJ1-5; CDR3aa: ASSPGVDFQPQH
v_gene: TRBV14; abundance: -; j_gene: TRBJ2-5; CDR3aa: ASSQSPAGGLETQY
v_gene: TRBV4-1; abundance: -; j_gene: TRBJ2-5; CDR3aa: ASSQAPGRGETQY
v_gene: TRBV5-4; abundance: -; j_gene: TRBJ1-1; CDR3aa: ASSPGGASEAF
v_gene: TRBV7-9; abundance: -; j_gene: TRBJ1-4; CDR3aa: ASSFGGLNEKLF
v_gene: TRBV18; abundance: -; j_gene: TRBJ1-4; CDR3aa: ASSQGANEKLF
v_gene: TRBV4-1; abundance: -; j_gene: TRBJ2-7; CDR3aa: TSSQEAGFQGYEQY
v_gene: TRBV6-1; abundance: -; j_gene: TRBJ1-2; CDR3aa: ASSVPGQGTGGYT
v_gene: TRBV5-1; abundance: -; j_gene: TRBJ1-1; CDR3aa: ASSFGQPAMNTEAF
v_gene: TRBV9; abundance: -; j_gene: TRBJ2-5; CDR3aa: ASSVGSGRAAETQY
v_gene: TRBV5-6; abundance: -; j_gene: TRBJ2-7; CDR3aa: ASEPGTGPYEQY
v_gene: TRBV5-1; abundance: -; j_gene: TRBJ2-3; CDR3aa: ASSFGWATDTQY
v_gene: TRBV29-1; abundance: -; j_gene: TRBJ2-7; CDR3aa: SGTGTRAEQY
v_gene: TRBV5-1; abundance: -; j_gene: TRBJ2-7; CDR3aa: ASSVAGQSTYEQY
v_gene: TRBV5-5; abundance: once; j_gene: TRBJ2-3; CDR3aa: ASSSMTGGIADTQY
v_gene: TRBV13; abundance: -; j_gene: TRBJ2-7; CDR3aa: ASSFVGTSFNESSYEQY
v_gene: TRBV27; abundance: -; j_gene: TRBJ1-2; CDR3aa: ASRDRGRVYGYT
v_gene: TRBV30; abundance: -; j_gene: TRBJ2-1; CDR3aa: AWSIAREIFGYNEQF
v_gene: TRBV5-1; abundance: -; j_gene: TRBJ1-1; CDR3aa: ASSMQGQGSTEAF
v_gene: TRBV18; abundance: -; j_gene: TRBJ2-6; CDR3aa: ASSPLQGPFSGANVLT
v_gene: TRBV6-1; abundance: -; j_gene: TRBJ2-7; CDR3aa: ASSVSGTAYEQY
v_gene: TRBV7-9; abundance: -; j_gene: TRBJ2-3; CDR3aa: ASSAQTSTGLSTDTQY
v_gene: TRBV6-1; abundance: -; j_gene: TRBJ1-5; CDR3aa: ASGAANQPQH
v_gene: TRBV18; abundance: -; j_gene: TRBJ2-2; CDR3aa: ASSRLTTLNTGELF
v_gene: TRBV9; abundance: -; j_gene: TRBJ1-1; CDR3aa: ASSGRGQPNTEAF
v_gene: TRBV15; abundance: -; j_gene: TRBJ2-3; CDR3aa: ATSRAGGADTQY
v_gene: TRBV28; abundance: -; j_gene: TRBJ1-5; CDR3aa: ASSLTGRVQPQH
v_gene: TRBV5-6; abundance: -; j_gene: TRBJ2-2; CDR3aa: ASSGLLVTGELF
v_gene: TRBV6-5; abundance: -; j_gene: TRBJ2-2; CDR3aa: ASKGGQSTGELF
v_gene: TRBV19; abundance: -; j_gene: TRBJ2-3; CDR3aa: ASSTRTSASTDTQY
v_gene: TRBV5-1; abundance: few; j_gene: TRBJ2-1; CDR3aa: ASSLGGDEQF
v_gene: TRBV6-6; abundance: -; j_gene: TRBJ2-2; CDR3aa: ASTASGTGELF
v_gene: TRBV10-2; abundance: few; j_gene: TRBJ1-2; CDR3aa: ASSPLRTDRYGYT
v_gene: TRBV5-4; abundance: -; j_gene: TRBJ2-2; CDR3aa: ASSPGYQGAVGELF
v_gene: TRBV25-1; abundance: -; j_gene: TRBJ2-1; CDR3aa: ASRGPTRDITYNEQF
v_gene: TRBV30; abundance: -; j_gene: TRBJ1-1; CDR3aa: AWTPGTRTEAF
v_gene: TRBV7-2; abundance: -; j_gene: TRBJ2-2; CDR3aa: ASSSGVTGAGELF